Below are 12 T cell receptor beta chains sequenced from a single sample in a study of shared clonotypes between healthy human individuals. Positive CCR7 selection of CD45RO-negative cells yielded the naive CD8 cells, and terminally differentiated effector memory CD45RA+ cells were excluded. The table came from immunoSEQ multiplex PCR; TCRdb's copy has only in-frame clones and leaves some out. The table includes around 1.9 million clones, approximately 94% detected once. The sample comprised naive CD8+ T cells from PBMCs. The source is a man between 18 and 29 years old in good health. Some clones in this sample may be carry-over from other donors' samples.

Here the CDR3 DNA reads TGTGCCAGCAGTGAGGGGACAGGGGGAGGACCCTACGAGCAGTACTTC. This gives the protein CASSEGTGGGPYEQYF. The J gene is TRBJ2-7, the V gene TRBV6-1, with 11 bases fitting TRBD1. The CDR3 sequence is 16 residues long. Germline V CDR1 and CDR2: MNHNS, SASEGT. The V and J ends lost 3 bases and 2 bases, in that order; junction bases with no gene match: 6.

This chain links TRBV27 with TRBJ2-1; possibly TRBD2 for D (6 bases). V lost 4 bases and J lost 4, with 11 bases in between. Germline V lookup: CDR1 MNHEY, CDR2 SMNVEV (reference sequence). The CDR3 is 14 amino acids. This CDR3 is CASSWASAYNEQFF. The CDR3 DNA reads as TGTGCCAGCAGTTGGGCTAGCGCTTACAATGAGCAGTTCTTC.

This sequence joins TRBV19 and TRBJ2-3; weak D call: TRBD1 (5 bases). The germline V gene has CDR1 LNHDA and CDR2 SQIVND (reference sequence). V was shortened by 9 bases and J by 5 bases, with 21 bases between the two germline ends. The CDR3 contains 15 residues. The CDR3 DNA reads TGTGCCAGACAACTTAGAAGGGGTCAGGGAGATACGCAGTATTTT. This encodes CARQLRRGQGDTQYF. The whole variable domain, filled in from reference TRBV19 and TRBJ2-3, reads DGGITQSPKYLFRKEGQNVTLSCEQNLNHDAMYWYRQDPGQGLRLIYYSQIVNDFQKGDIAEGYSVSREKKESFPLTVTSAQKNPTAFYLCARQLRRGQGDTQYFGPGTRLTVL.

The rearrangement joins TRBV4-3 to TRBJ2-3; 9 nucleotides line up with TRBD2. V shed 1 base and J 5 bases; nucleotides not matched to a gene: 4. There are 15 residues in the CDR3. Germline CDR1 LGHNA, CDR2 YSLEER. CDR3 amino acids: CASSQGTSEQDTQYF. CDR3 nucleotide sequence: TGCGCCAGCAGCCAAGGGACTAGCGAGCAAGATACGCAGTATTTT.

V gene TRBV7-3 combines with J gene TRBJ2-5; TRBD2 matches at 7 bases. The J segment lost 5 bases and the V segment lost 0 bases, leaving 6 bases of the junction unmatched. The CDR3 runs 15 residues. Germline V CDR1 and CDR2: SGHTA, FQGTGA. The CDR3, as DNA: TGTGCCAGCAGCTTAACGGGGGAGGGTCGGGAGACCCAGTACTTC. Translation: CASSLTGEGRETQYF.

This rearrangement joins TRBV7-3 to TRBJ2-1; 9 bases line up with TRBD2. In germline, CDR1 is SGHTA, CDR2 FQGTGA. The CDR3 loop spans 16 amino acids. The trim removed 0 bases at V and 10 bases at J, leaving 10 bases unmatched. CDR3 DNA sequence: TGTGCCAGCAGCTTAACGCCAGCGGGAGGCCAAACGGAGCAGTTCTTC. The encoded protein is CASSLTPAGGQTEQFF.

The CDR3 bases are TGTGCCGGATCGGACAGCCTCTCCTACAATGAGCAGTTCTTC. Protein: CAGSDSLSYNEQFF. The chain is built from TRBV7-9 and TRBJ2-1, with D perhaps matching TRBD1 (6 bases). Trimming stripped 11 bases from V and 0 bases from J, with 14 bases between. CDR1 and CDR2 from the germline V gene are SEHNR and FQNEAQ (reference sequence). The CDR3 contains 14 residues.

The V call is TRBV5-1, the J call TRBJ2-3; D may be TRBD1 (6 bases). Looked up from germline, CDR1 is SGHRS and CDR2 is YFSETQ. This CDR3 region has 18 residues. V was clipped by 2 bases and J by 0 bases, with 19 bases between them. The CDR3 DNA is TGCGCCAGCAGCTTCGAACCCCCGGGACACGAAAGCACAGATACGCAGTATTTT. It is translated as CASSFEPPGHESTDTQYF.

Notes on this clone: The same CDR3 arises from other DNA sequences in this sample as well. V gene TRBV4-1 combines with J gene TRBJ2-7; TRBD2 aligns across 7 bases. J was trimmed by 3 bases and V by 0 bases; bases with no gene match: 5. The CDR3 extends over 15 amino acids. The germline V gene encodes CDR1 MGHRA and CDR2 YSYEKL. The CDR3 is CASSQDRTGGYEQYF. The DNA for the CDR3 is TGCGCCAGCAGCCAAGATAGAACGGGAGGCTACGAGCAGTACTTC.

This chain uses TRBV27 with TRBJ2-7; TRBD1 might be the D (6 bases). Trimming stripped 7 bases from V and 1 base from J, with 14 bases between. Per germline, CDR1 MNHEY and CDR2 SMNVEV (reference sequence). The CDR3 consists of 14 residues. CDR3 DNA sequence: TGTGCCAGCAAACCGGACAGCCCATCCTACGAGCAGTACTTC. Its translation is CASKPDSPSYEQYF.

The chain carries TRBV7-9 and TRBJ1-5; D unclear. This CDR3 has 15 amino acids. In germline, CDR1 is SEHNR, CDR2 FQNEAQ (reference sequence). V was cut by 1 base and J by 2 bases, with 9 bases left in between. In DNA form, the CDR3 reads TGTGCCAGCAGCTTAGGGGAATCAGGCAATCAGCCCCAGCATTTT. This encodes CASSLGESGNQPQHF.

CDR3 sequence (DNA): TGTGCCAGCAGCTTAGGTAGCGGGAGGGTCAATGAGCAGTTCTTC. Translated, it gives CASSLGSGRVNEQFF. The rearrangement uses TRBV7-6 and TRBJ2-1; 11 bases are shared with TRBD2. With 1 base clipped from V and 6 bases from J, the junction kept 2 bases outside the gene matches. Germline V gene sequence: CDR1 SGHVS, CDR2 FNYEAQ. The length of the CDR3 is 15 residues.